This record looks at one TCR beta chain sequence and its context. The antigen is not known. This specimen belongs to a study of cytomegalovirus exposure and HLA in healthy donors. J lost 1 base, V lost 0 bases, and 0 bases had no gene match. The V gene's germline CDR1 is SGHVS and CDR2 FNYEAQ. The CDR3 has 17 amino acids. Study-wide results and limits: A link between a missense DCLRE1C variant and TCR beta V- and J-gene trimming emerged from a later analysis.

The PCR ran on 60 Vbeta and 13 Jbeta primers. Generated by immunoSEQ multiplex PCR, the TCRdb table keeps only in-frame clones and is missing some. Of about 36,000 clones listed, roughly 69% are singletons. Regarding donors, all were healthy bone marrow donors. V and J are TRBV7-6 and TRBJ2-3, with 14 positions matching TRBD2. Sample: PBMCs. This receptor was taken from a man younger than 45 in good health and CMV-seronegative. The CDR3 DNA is TGTGCCAGCAGCTTAGCGGGACTAGCGGGGGGCACAGATACGCAGTATTTT. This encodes CASSLAGLAGGTDTQYF.